These 14 T cell receptor beta chains were sequenced from one sample in a study of cytomegalovirus exposure and HLA in healthy donors. The PCR was carried out with 60 Vbeta primers and 13 Jbeta primers. Some clones are missing from TCRdb's copy, which holds only in-frame ones; the method was immunoSEQ multiplex PCR. The sample carries about 200,000 clones, about 78% recorded once. The sample was PBMCs. These TCRs come from a woman aged 25 to 39 in good health and CMV-seronegative.

This clone was detected only once. J is TRBJ1-3 and V is TRBV7-2, with D possibly matching TRBD1 (6 bases). CDR3 length: 18 residues. The ends were cut back, 2 bases at V and 3 bases at J, with 20 bases in the middle. Germline V gene lookup returns CDR1 SGHTA and CDR2 FQGNSA. The CDR3 reads CASSLSIGSGVGGNTIYF. The CDR3 DNA reads TGTGCCAGCAGCTTATCGATTGGGTCAGGGGTTGGTGGAAACACCATATATTTT.

The chain links TRBV30 to TRBJ2-3, with D tentatively TRBD2 (5 bases). The V end was cut by 2 bases, the J end by 5 bases, with 14 bases between. CDR3 length: 14 residues. Germline lookup yields CDR1 GTSNPN and CDR2 SVGIG (reference sequence). CDR3 bases: TGTGCCTGGAGTCCCGGACTTTCGGGAGATACGCAGTATTTT. This gives the protein CAWSPGLSGDTQYF.

The rearrangement uses TRBV10-3 and TRBJ2-7, with 8 bases fitting TRBD1. CDR1 and CDR2 (germline): ENHRY, SYGVKD. V lost 6 bases and J lost 0; bases outside the gene matches: 7. CDR3 length: 15 residues. CDR3 coding DNA: TGTGCCATCAGGGAACCGGGACAGGTCTCCTACGAGCAGTACTTC. Amino acid sequence: CAIREPGQVSYEQYF.

In DNA form, the CDR3 reads TGTGCCAGCAGCTTTGGCCAGAATAACTATGGCTACACCTTC. Translating gives CASSFGQNNYGYTF. The chain uses TRBV5-6 and TRBJ1-2; D is ambiguous. The CDR3 spans 14 residues. Germline V lookup: CDR1 SGHDT, CDR2 YYEEEE. Trimming shortened V by 2 bases and J by 1 base, and 9 bases separated the two germline ends.

This chain connects TRBV14 to TRBJ1-1; unclear D gene. The germline V and J ends were trimmed by 1 base and 1 base, with 10 bases remaining between them. CDR1 and CDR2 (germline): SGHDN, FVKESK. CDR3 length: 15 residues. CDR3 sequence (DNA): TGTGCCAGCAGCCAAGTTCGGGTCTGGAACACTGAAGCTTTCTTT. Translation: CASSQVRVWNTEAFF.

In this sample, this clone turned up a few times. This sequence joins TRBV5-1 and TRBJ1-1; no clear D gene. This CDR3 has 18 residues. CDR1 SGHRS and CDR2 YFSETQ come from the germline V gene. Trimming removed 0 bases from V and 0 bases from J, with 18 bases in between. In nucleotides, the CDR3 is TGCGCCAGCAGCTTGGAATCCAGGTGGGCCGCTTTGAACACTGAAGCTTTCTTT. Protein product: CASSLESRWAALNTEAFF. The full variable domain, completed using reference TRBV5-1 and TRBJ1-1, is KAGVTQTPRYLIKTRGQQVTLSCSPISGHRSVSWYQQTPGQGLQFLFEYFSETQRNKGNFPGRFSGRQFSNSRSEMNVSTLELGDSALYLCASSLESRWAALNTEAFFGQGTRLTVV.

J is TRBJ2-7 and V is TRBV7-9, with D possibly being TRBD1 (5 bases). Trimming left V 1 base short and J 2 bases short, with 9 bases between. The CDR3 has 14 residues. Germline V gives CDR1 SEHNR, CDR2 FQNEAQ (reference sequence). CDR3 region: CASSLGSGPYEQYF. Here the CDR3 DNA reads TGTGCCAGCAGCTTAGGTTCAGGGCCCTACGAGCAGTACTTC.

The chain combines TRBV19 with TRBJ2-5, with no clear D. The J call may be in error: the DNA end matches TRBJ2-7 better. The germline V gene encodes CDR1 LNHDA and CDR2 SQIVND (reference sequence). The CDR3 loop spans 13 amino acids. The CDR3 here is CASSMTEYYEQYF. CDR3 DNA sequence: TGTGCCAGTAGTATGACTGAATACTACGAGCAGTACTTC.

The V call is TRBV5-1, the J call TRBJ2-3, with a possible D match to TRBD2 (5 bases). Germline CDR1 and CDR2: SGHRS and YFSETQ. The CDR3 is 16 amino acids. Trimming removed 6 bases from V and 4 bases from J, with 21 bases in between. The DNA of the CDR3 is TGCGCCAGCAAGATTTGGCGGGCGGGTGGGGCAGATACGCAGTATTTT. Protein product: CASKIWRAGGADTQYF.

This clone is a singleton in its sample. This chain links TRBV7-2 with TRBJ2-2, with D perhaps matching TRBD1 (7 bases). This CDR3 contains 15 residues. Germline lookup yields CDR1 SGHTA and CDR2 FQGNSA. V dropped 5 bases and J dropped 4 bases, with 14 bases sitting between them. This chain's CDR3 is CASSQGTAGTGELFF. Here the CDR3 DNA reads TGTGCCAGCAGCCAGGGGACAGCGGGCACCGGGGAGCTGTTTTTT.

This clone was observed a handful of times. The J gene is TRBJ1-1, the V gene TRBV7-9, with a tentative D call TRBD1 (5 bases). Germline assignment: CDR1 SEHNR and CDR2 FQNEAQ (reference sequence). The CDR3 is 15 residues long. V was cut by 1 base and J by 3 bases, with 12 bases left in between. The CDR3 bases are TGTGCCAGCAGCTTAGTCCAGGGTCTGTACACTGAAGCTTTCTTT. The encoded protein is CASSLVQGLYTEAFF.

V is TRBV9 and J is TRBJ1-6; TRBD1 matches 9 bases. In germline, CDR1 is SGDLS, CDR2 YYNGEE. J gave up 5 bases and V 1 base, and 7 bases lay outside the gene matches. This CDR3 spans 17 amino acids. The chain's CDR3 is CASSVWGDRDNNSPLHF. In DNA, the CDR3 is TGTGCCAGCAGCGTATGGGGGGACAGGGATAATAATTCACCCCTCCACTTT.

As concerns this clone: Other DNA sequences in the same sample also yield this CDR3. The J gene is TRBJ2-7, the V gene TRBV9; D perhaps matches TRBD1 (6 bases). Trimming removed 0 bases from V and 2 bases from J, with 12 bases in between. The CDR3 covers 15 residues. Germline V gene lookup returns CDR1 SGDLS and CDR2 YYNGEE. The CDR3 is CASSVGGQGTYEQYF. The CDR3 DNA sequence: TGTGCCAGCAGCGTAGGTGGGCAGGGGACCTACGAGCAGTACTTC.

The chain couples TRBV7-9 to TRBJ1-2, with D uncertain. This CDR3 has 15 residues. V was shortened by 1 base and J by 3 bases, with 12 bases between the two germline ends. Germline-derived CDR1 and CDR2 are SEHNR and FQNEAQ (reference sequence). This CDR3 is CASSLGGGVHYGYTF. The CDR3 DNA reads TGTGCCAGCAGCTTAGGAGGAGGAGTGCACTATGGCTACACCTTC.